This T cell receptor (beta chain) was identified during a study of blood T cell repertoires in COVID-19. For the study at large: Acute-phase and convalescent COVID-19 samples originated in the United States, Italy and Spain. The analysed material was cDNA or gDNA that came from T cells, B-cell-depleted T cells, or PBMCs.

Trimming took 4 bases from V and 0 from J; bases not matched to a gene: 4. The CDR3 loop spans 15 amino acids. Germline V gene lookup returns CDR1 MNHEY and CDR2 SVGEGT. As handled by the study authors: Nucleated cell number was recorded as an estimate derived from reference gene primer amplification. The protocol was immunoSEQ multiplex PCR, while the TCRdb copy is restricted to in-frame clones and leaves out a portion. Clone size and the V and J calls come from that table; the DNA yielded D and trimming. The sample shows some 65,000 clones, 65% to 90% of them seen only once. This chain links TRBV6-2 or TRBV6-3 with TRBJ1-1; 8 bases are shared with TRBD1. The origin of this receptor is a man older than 75 with acute or convalescent COVID-19. Sequenced input: peripheral blood. The CDR3 sequence: CASSFRGRMNTEAFF. The CDR3 region has the DNA TGTGCCAGCAGTTTCAGGGGGCGGATGAACACTGAAGCTTTCTTT.